This is a list of T cell receptor beta chains from one sample in a study of blood T cell repertoires in COVID-19. TCRdb's table, derived via immunoSEQ multiplex PCR, lists solely in-frame clones and lacks some. The table has some 150,000 clones, about 92% seen once. Input material: peripheral blood. The receptor source for this set is a human donor in a cohort sampled during active COVID-19. The conserved cysteine and the conserved F or W are not part of the CDR3 here. The size entry is marked missing in some rows and otherwise reads once, few, many or a size class.

v_call	clone_size	j_call	cdr3_aa
TRBV27	-	TRBJ1-4	ASGPGTGDEKLF
TRBV7-2	-	TRBJ2-5	ASSLVGLAAEGGQY
TRBV7-2	-	TRBJ1-2	ASSLAGRTLPYGYT
TRBV30	-	TRBJ2-3	AWRGGAGTDTQY
TRBV15	-	TRBJ2-7	ATSRDEGISYEQY
TRBV12-3/TRBV12-4	-	TRBJ2-1	ASSSGNRDREF
TRBV19	-	TRBJ1-2	ASSRTGGREDGYT
TRBV11-2	-	TRBJ2-1	ASSLLGSGVYNEQF
TRBV10-2	-	TRBJ2-1	ASRTSGGQGNEQF
TRBV19	-	TRBJ1-4	ASRTGGHEKLF
TRBV2	-	TRBJ2-3	ASRREDTQY
TRBV7-9	-	TRBJ1-2	ASSPGQGSDGYT
TRBV5-4	-	TRBJ2-5	ASSPAGAETQY
TRBV5-1	once	TRBJ2-5	ASSLPGGAVETQY
TRBV5-1	-	TRBJ1-1	ASSLRQGRAEAF
TRBV9	-	TRBJ2-1	ASSVLAGGFHNEQF
TRBV9	-	TRBJ1-1	ASSVTGGNTEAF
TRBV10-1	-	TRBJ2-3	ASSERGGLDTQY
TRBV19	-	TRBJ1-1	ASSREHGQPGVEAF
TRBV5-1	-	TRBJ1-1	ASTSGGGLNTEAF
TRBV20-1	-	TRBJ2-4	SASLKDTNWYPKNIQY
TRBV6-5	-	TRBJ2-7	ASAQRSYEQY
TRBV6-5	-	TRBJ1-1	ATKKGETEAF
TRBV7-9	once	TRBJ2-5	ASSLVESVGIQY
TRBV4-3	-	TRBJ1-4	ASSPGVTNEKLF
TRBV6-4	-	TRBJ2-3	ASSDTERDTQY